This T cell receptor beta chain was retrieved from a study of resident and recirculating memory T cells in vitiligo. The V end was cut by 4 bases, the J end by 5 bases, with 12 bases between. The CDR3 consists of 13 residues. Germline CDR1 is SGHRS and CDR2 is YFSETQ. Method: immunoSEQ multiplex PCR; TCRdb's copy keeps in-frame clones and lacks some. The repertoire holds 35,000 to 45,000 clones, with 80% to 95% as singletons. This chain connects TRBV5-1 to TRBJ2-5; tentative D call: TRBD2 (6 bases). The specimen was blood. The receptor's source is a male donor with vitiligo. This CDR3 reads CASSIQGGETQYF. The CDR3 DNA is TGCGCCAGCAGCATTCAGGGAGGCGAGACCCAGTACTTC.